This T cell receptor beta chain derives from a study of T cells in women clearing cervical HPV infection. General observations from the study: Cases carried less TRBV6-7 than controls: roughly 0.12% versus 0.17%. Richness differences could reflect unmeasured T-cell content per sample.

TCRdb keeps only in-frame clones here, not all; method: immunoSEQ multiplex PCR. The table lists tens of thousands of clones. Each participant carried one incident cervical HPV16 infection only. Turning to this clone: The antigen remains undetermined. The observed sequence ends 3 residues before the CDR3 terminus, with the missing tail filled in from the germline J gene.

V was cut by 3 bases and J by 4 bases, with 16 bases left in between. This CDR3 contains 16 residues. In germline, CDR1 is MNHEY, CDR2 SVGEGT. Sequenced sample: blood buffy coat. This chain links TRBV6-2 or TRBV6-3 with TRBJ2-4; D remains ambiguous. The clonotype was recovered from a woman between 18 and 69 years old with a cervical HPV16 infection that either progressed to CIN3+ or cleared (not recorded which). CDR3 DNA, as far as it was read: TGTGCCAGCAGTTATGTTAGGGCAGAGGAAAAAAACATT. Amino acids: CASSYVRAEEKNI. The complete CDR3 reads CASSYVRAEEKNIQYF.